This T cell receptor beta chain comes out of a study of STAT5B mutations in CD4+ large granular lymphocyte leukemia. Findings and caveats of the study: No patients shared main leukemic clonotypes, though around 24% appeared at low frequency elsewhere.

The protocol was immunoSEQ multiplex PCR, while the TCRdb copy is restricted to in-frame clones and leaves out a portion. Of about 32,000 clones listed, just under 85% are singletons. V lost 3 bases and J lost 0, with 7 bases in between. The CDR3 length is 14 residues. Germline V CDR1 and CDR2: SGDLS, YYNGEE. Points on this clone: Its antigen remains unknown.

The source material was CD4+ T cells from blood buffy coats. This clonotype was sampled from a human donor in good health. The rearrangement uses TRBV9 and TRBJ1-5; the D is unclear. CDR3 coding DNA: TGTGCCAGCAGCGCTGGGGTTAGCAATCAGCCCCAGCATTTT. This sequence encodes CASSAGVSNQPQHF.